A single sample gave rise to the 20 T cell receptor beta chains below, sequenced in a study of blood T cells in healthy people across ages. A second PCR of about 7 to 11 cycles used a sample-barcoded 5' primer and a J-beta primer mix. TCRdb called the 5' RACE reads again in MiXCR, with one record for every CDR3 protein. The profile shows about 1.4 million distinct CDR3 sequences, around 55% of them singletons. The specimen sequenced was blood. These receptor sequences come from a man in his late teens or twenties in good health.

There are a few counts of this clonotype. The chain has TRBV5-1 and TRBJ2-5; weak D call: TRBD1 (6 bases). Germline V gives CDR1 SGHRS, CDR2 YFSETQ. The CDR3 extends over 12 amino acids. V dropped 7 bases and J dropped 11 bases, with 18 bases sitting between them. In nucleotides, the CDR3 is TGCGCCAGCCGGACAGACCAAGGAGAGCAGTACTTC. Encoded protein: CASRTDQGEQYF.

This clonotype has only a few counts. This sequence joins TRBV27 and TRBJ2-7, with a weak D call TRBD2 (5 bases). The CDR3 runs to 17 residues. V shed 4 bases and J shed 0 bases, with 19 bases lying between them. Looked up from germline, CDR1 is MNHEY and CDR2 is SMNVEV (reference sequence). CDR3: CASSSVRLERTSYEQYF. CDR3 in DNA: TGTGCCAGCAGTTCCGTCCGTCTCGAGCGGACCTCCTACGAGCAGTACTTC.

The chain carries TRBV6-1 and TRBJ2-5, with D possibly TRBD1 on 6 matching bases. The J call may be faulty, since TRBJ2-7 better matches the DNA end. Germline lookup yields CDR1 MNHNS and CDR2 SASEGT. The CDR3 is made up of 12 amino acids. Written as DNA, the CDR3 is TGTGCCAGCACCACAGGGACCTACGAGCAGTACTTC. Amino acid sequence: CASTTGTYEQYF.

The genes are TRBV29-1 and TRBJ2-3; TRBD1 or TRBD2 may be the D gene (5 bases each). CDR3 length: 15 amino acids. The V gene's germline CDR1 is SQVTM and CDR2 ANQGSEA. The V end was cut by 2 bases, the J end by 0 bases, with 12 bases between. The DNA for the CDR3 is TGCAGCGTTGAAATTGGGACGTCTAGCACAGATACGCAGTATTTT. This translates into CSVEIGTSSTDTQYF.

This clonotype was observed a single time. V is TRBV6-5 and J is TRBJ1-1; 8 positions match TRBD1. V dropped 5 bases and J dropped 11; count of bases not matched to a gene: 28. The length of the CDR3 is 19 residues. Germline assignment: CDR1 MNHEY and CDR2 SVGAGI. CDR3 DNA: TGTGCCAGCAGTACTCGAACAGGGGGTTCAGATAGGGCTAGAAACGCGGCTTTCTTT. It is translated as CASSTRTGGSDRARNAAFF.

The chain joins TRBV29-1 to TRBJ2-7, with TRBD1 as a possible D gene (5 bases). The V gene lost 4 bases and the J gene lost 4 bases, with 14 bases spanning the gap. The CDR3 runs to 13 residues. Germline CDR1 is SQVTM and CDR2 is ANQGSEA. Here the CDR3 reads CSVVEQGLYEQYF. CDR3 bases: TGCAGCGTTGTTGAGCAGGGCCTATACGAGCAGTACTTC.

This clonotype was observed a handful of times. The V gene is TRBV29-1, the J gene TRBJ2-1; D gene unclear. The germline V gene has CDR1 SQVTM and CDR2 ANQGSEA. V lost 1 base to trimming and J lost 9 bases, with 7 bases between them. The CDR3 is 11 amino acids. The CDR3 nucleotides are TGCAGCGTTGAAGTAATAAGTGAGCAGTTCTTC. Translated, it gives CSVEVISEQFF.

Only one count was recorded for this clonotype. The rearrangement joins TRBV2 to TRBJ1-1; D call uncertain. This CDR3 spans 8 amino acids. Germline V gives CDR1 SNHLY, CDR2 FYNNEI. Trimming left V 6 bases short and J 11 bases short, with 4 bases between. This CDR3 reads CASSGAFF. CDR3 coding DNA: TGTGCCAGCAGCGGTGCTTTCTTT.

This clonotype was observed a handful of times. One junction end does not reproduce the germline sequence, and a read error may be involved. The chain uses TRBV20-1 and TRBJ2-1; tentatively, D is TRBD1 or TRBD2 (6 bases each). From germline, CDR1 is DFQATT and CDR2 SNEGSKA (reference sequence). The CDR3 extends over 15 amino acids. The CDR3 protein is CIARTLGGSYNEQFF. The DNA for the CDR3 is TGCATTGCTAGGACGCTCGGGGGCAGTTACAATGAGCAGTTCTTC.

The V gene is TRBV6-5, the J gene TRBJ2-3; tentative D call: TRBD1 (5 bases). There are 15 residues in the CDR3. Germline assignment: CDR1 MNHEY and CDR2 SVGAGI. Deletions cut 0 bases from V and 5 bases from J, with 12 bases between. The CDR3 DNA is TGTGCCAGCAGTTACTCCGGCAGGGCAGGAGATACGCAGTATTTT. Its translation: CASSYSGRAGDTQYF.

This chain links TRBV2 with TRBJ1-2; TRBD1 matches at 12 bases. From germline, CDR1 is SNHLY and CDR2 FYNNEI. Losses at the gene ends were 6 bases for V and 4 bases for J; bases not matched to a gene: 6. CDR3 length equals 15 residues. The CDR3 DNA sequence: TGTGCCAGCAGGTCCCGGGACAGGGGGCCCTATGGCTACACCTTC. It yields the protein CASRSRDRGPYGYTF.

This clonotype occurred a few times. The chain uses TRBV7-9 and TRBJ2-7, with D unclear. Germline V lookup: CDR1 SEHNR, CDR2 FQNEAQ (reference sequence). CDR3 length: 11 residues. The V gene lost 3 bases and the J gene lost 6 bases, with 6 bases spanning the gap. CDR3 sequence (DNA): TGTGCCAGCAGCTTTACCTCCGAGCAGTACTTC. This translates into CASSFTSEQYF. The entire variable domain, with the rest obtained from reference TRBV7-9 and TRBJ2-7, is as follows: DTGVSQNPRHKITKRGQNVTFRCDPISEHNRLYWYRQTLGQGPEFLTYFQNEAQLEKSRLLSDRFSAERPKGSFSTLEIQRTEQGDSAMYLCASSFTSEQYFGPGTRLTVT.

The V call is TRBV20-1, the J call TRBJ1-5; a weak D match, TRBD1 (6 bases). Germline assignment: CDR1 DFQATT and CDR2 SNEGSKA (reference sequence). The V end was cut by 6 bases, the J end by 3 bases, with 18 bases between. This CDR3 is 15 amino acids long. CDR3 region: CSARDTPTFNQPQHF. In DNA, the CDR3 is TGCAGTGCGAGGGACACCCCAACTTTCAATCAGCCCCAGCATTTT.

The chain combines TRBV6-5 with TRBJ2-7; tentatively, D is TRBD2 (5 bases). The CDR3 runs 15 residues. V shed 2 bases and J shed 2 bases, with 13 bases lying between them. CDR1 is MNHEY and CDR2 is SVGAGI in the germline V gene. DNA for the CDR3: TGTGCCAGCAGTTACCGGGGTGGGCACCCCTACGAGCAGTACTTC. This translates into CASSYRGGHPYEQYF.

V and J are TRBV27 and TRBJ2-7; a weak D match, TRBD2 (6 bases). The J call may be wrong; the DNA end is better matched by TRBJ2-5. The CDR3 spans 17 residues. Germline CDR1 MNHEY, CDR2 SMNVEV (reference sequence). CDR3 protein: CASSLSGGWPGAETQYF. CDR3 sequence (DNA): TGTGCCAGCAGTTTATCTGGGGGGTGGCCGGGAGCGGAGACCCAGTACTTC.

The chain joins TRBV5-1 to TRBJ2-5; D is uncertain. Judging by the DNA end, TRBJ2-7 fits better; the J call may be wrong. The CDR3 loop spans 14 amino acids. The germline V gene has CDR1 SGHRS and CDR2 YFSETQ. CDR3 nucleotide sequence: TGCGCCAGCAGCTTGGGCCCGCCGGGTAGCGAGCAGTACTTC. This sequence encodes CASSLGPPGSEQYF.

The chain links TRBV7-9 to TRBJ2-5; 11 bases map to TRBD2. Per the germline V gene, CDR1 is SEHNR and CDR2 is FQNEAQ (reference sequence). This CDR3 has 16 amino acids. The trim removed 6 bases at V and 1 base at J, leaving 7 bases unmatched. This chain's CDR3 is CASSSTSGAIQETQYF. The CDR3 region has the DNA TGTGCCAGCAGTTCGACTAGCGGGGCAATCCAAGAGACCCAGTACTTC.

This chain uses TRBV29-1 with TRBJ2-7, with no clear D. Gene TRBJ2-5 matches the end of the DNA better, so the J call may be wrong. Germline V lookup: CDR1 SQVTM, CDR2 ANQGSEA. The CDR3 has 11 residues. The CDR3, as DNA: TGCAGCGTATCCCGCGGAGAGACCCAGTACTTC. It codes for CSVSRGETQYF.

The genes are TRBV5-5 and TRBJ1-5; no reliable D call. V was clipped by 4 bases and J by 3 bases, with 17 bases between them. The CDR3 runs to 16 residues. In germline, CDR1 is SGHKS, CDR2 YYEKEE (reference sequence). The CDR3 DNA is TGTGCCAGCAGCCCCGGATTGGGTGGGCACAATCAGCCCCAGCATTTT. Translated, it gives CASSPGLGGHNQPQHF.

The chain is built from TRBV10-3 and TRBJ2-1, with 7 bases matching TRBD1. The CDR3 extends over 13 amino acids. V shed 9 bases, J shed 5 bases, and the junction held 7 bases outside the gene matches. Per germline, CDR1 ENHRY and CDR2 SYGVKD. CDR3 in DNA: TGTGCCATTAATGACGGACAGGACAATGAGCAGTTCTTC. Protein: CAINDGQDNEQFF.